This note documents a single T cell receptor (beta chain) sequence. The antigen remains unidentified. This sample stems from a study of T cells in localized non-small cell lung cancer. Study observations and caveats: Because sequencing included only one region (of the tumor), heterogeneity remains possible. The study linked higher blood T cell density to longer overall survival. The greatest T cell clonality was found in uninvolved adjacent lung (higher than in tumor).

The data were produced by immunoSEQ multiplex PCR, yet TCRdb's version contains in-frame clones alone and is incomplete. This table has tens of thousands of clones, less than 85% appearing once. The CDR3 is 13 amino acids. Germline CDR1 SNHLY, CDR2 FYNNEI. V gave up 6 bases and J gave up 3 bases; unmatched junction bases: 5. The TCR sequence derives from a woman between 40 and 69 years old with stage II lung adenocarcinoma. This chain links TRBV2 with TRBJ2-7; 7 bases are shared with TRBD2. This specimen consisted of PBMCs, obtained before any cancer treatment. CDR3 loop: CASSLAEYYEQYF. The CDR3 bases are TGTGCCAGCAGCCTAGCGGAGTACTACGAGCAGTACTTC.